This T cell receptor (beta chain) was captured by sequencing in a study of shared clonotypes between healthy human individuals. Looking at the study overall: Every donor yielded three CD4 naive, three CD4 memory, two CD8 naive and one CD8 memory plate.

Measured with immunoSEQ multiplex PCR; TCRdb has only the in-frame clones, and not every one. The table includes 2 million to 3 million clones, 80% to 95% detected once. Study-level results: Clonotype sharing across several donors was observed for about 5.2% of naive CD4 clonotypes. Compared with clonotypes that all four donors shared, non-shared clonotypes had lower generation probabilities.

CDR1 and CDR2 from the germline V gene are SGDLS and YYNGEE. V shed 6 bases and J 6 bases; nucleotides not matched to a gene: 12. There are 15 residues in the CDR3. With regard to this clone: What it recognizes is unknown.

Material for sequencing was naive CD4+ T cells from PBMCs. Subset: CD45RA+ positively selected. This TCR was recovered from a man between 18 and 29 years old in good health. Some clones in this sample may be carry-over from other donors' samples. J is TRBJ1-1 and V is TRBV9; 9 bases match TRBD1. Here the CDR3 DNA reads TGTGCCAGCACCCAAGAAGGGACAGGGATCGCTGAAGCTTTCTTT. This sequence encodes CASTQEGTGIAEAFF.